This T cell receptor (beta chain) was sequenced during a study of blood T cell repertoires in COVID-19. Assay: immunoSEQ multiplex PCR; the TCRdb copy retains only in-frame clones and omits some. The top ten clones hold 20% to 25% of a sample with tens of thousands of clones, around 84% of them seen once. This CDR3 region has 14 residues. Trimming stripped 3 bases from V and 0 bases from J, with 7 bases between. Germline V CDR1 and CDR2: LGHDT, YNNKEL (reference sequence). J is TRBJ2-3 and V is TRBV3-1 (or the pseudogene TRBV3-2); D might be TRBD2 (5 bases). The sequencing sample was made of peripheral blood. The origin of this receptor is an elderly woman in a cohort sampled during active or convalescent COVID-19. The CDR3 sequence: CASSHGGSTDTQYF. DNA of the CDR3: TGTGCCAGCAGCCACGGCGGGAGCACAGATACGCAGTATTTT.